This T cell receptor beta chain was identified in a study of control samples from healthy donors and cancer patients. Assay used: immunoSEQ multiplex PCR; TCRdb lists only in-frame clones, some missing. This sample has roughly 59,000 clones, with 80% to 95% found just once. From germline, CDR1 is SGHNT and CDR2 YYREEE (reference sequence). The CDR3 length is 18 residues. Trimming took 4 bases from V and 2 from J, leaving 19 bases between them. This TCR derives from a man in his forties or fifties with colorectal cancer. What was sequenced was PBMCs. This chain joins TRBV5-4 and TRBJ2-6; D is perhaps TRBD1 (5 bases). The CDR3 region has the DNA TGTGCCAGCAGCCGTCCGCCCAGGCAAGGGGCTGGGGCCAACGTCCTGACTTTC. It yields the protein CASSRPPRQGAGANVLTF.